Below are 22 T cell receptor beta chains sequenced from a single sample in a study of human T cells and chemical hapten exposure (dated by TCRdb to the early 2020s). The sample's time point label is to be understood as: patch test 1, 2 weeks after DPC sensitization. Per the publication, the treatment or condition label means: therapeutic diphenylcyclopropenone sensitization with weekly scalp DPC. Library creation used RACE. Sequenced using a NextSeq 500. TCRdb applied fastp at Q25 and MiXCR to the public reads, then kept only in-frame beta chains. Each record represents a unique CDR3 protein, reported with the most common genes and DNA among its rows. The sample table lists about 360,000 distinct CDR3 sequences, approximately 6.9% of them with a count of one. The ten largest clones represent less than 10% of the sample. Sequencing was performed on whole blood, taken in connection with sensitization to the hapten diphenylcyclopropenone (DPC). The receptor source for this set is a woman aged 18-29 years with alopecia areata. Some clones in this sample may be carry-over from other donors' samples.

This clonotype showed up many times. The chain uses TRBV6-5 and TRBJ2-7, with 9 nucleotides matching TRBD1. The CDR3 spans 15 residues. Trimming removed 3 bases from V and 2 bases from J; junction bases left unmatched: 5. CDR1 is MNHEY, CDR2 SVGAGI, per germline. CDR3 in DNA: TGTGCCAGCAGTTATCAGGGACAGGGACCCTACGAGCAGTACTTC. Its translation: CASSYQGQGPYEQYF.

CDR3 coding DNA: TGCGCCAGCAGTCGGGACAGCAGCCAAGAGACCCAGTACTTC. Translation gives CASSRDSSQETQYF. This sequence joins TRBV5-1 and TRBJ2-5; 7 bases agree with TRBD1. The CDR3 loop spans 14 amino acids. Germline values: CDR1 SGHRS, CDR2 YFSETQ. The V gene end was trimmed by 5 bases and the J gene end by 1 base; junction bases not matched to a gene: 5.

This clonotype was counted ten times or more. The chain uses TRBV25-1 and TRBJ2-7; 8 nucleotides line up with TRBD1. CDR1 and CDR2 from the germline V gene are MGHDK and SYGVNS. Unmatched junction bases numbered 9, after V lost 5 bases and J lost 3 bases. The CDR3 covers 15 residues. CDR3 nucleotides: TGTGCCAGCAGTTTATACCCCGGGACAGGCTACGAGCAGTACTTC. The encoded protein is CASSLYPGTGYEQYF.

This clonotype was observed a few times. The chain has TRBV27 and TRBJ2-7, with 10 bases aligning to TRBD2. CDR1 MNHEY and CDR2 SMNVEV come from the germline V gene (reference sequence). The CDR3 spans 14 residues. V was clipped by 3 bases and J by 4 bases; unmatched bases: 3. CDR3 DNA sequence: TGTGCCAGCAGTTTCTCTAGCGGGGGTTACGAGCAGTACTTC. Amino acids: CASSFSSGGYEQYF.

This clonotype was seen only a few times. The V gene is TRBV4-3, the J gene TRBJ1-1; tentative D call: TRBD1 (6 bases). The CDR3 covers 15 residues. V was trimmed by 0 bases and J by 6 bases, leaving 14 bases between them. CDR1 LGHNA and CDR2 YSLEER come from the germline V gene. The CDR3 DNA reads as TGCGCCAGCAGCCAAGAACCAGGGAAGGGGGCTGAAGCTTTCTTT. Translation: CASSQEPGKGAEAFF.

This clonotype was recorded once. This likely comes from a read error, as the CDR3 has no conserved phenylalanine or tryptophan at its end. The CDR3 coding sequence is TGTGCCAGCAGTGTATGGGGGGGCGGGAAAAGCACAGATACGCAGTATTTA. Residues: CASSVWGGGKSTDTQYL. This chain links TRBV25-1 with TRBJ2-3, with a weak D call TRBD2 (7 bases). CDR1 MGHDK and CDR2 SYGVNS come from the germline V gene. V lost 4 bases and J 0 bases, leaving 17 bases between the germline ends. The CDR3 loop spans 17 amino acids.

The V call is TRBV4-2, the J call TRBJ2-3, with D possibly matching TRBD2 (7 bases). Trimming shortened V by 1 base and J by 3 bases, and 11 bases separated the two germline ends. This CDR3 region has 15 residues. Germline CDR1 and CDR2: LGHNA and YNFKEQ. The CDR3: CASSQAGGNTDTQYF. CDR3 sequence (DNA): TGTGCCAGCAGCCAAGCGGGGGGCAATACAGATACGCAGTATTTT.

The rearrangement uses TRBV9 and TRBJ1-6; possible D gene TRBD1, 6 bases. This CDR3 is built from 15 residues. Looked up from germline, CDR1 is SGDLS and CDR2 is YYNGEE. Trimming left V 4 bases short and J 6 bases short, with 14 bases between. CDR3: CASSPRGGGNSPLHF. The CDR3 coding sequence is TGTGCCAGCAGCCCAAGGGGAGGGGGTAATTCACCCCTCCACTTT.

Here the CDR3 reads CASSLPEGQGNYEQYF. The CDR3 region has the DNA TGTGCCAGCAGTTTACCCGAGGGACAGGGGAACTACGAGCAGTACTTC. The rearrangement links TRBV28 to TRBJ2-7; 10 bases line up with TRBD1. CDR1 is MDHEN and CDR2 is SYDVKM in the germline V gene. The CDR3 is made up of 16 amino acids. The V segment lost 2 bases and the J segment 3 bases; nucleotides outside the gene matches: 7. Complete variable domain (other parts from reference TRBV28 and TRBJ2-7): DVKVTQSSRYLVKRTGEKVFLECVQDMDHENMFWYRQDPGLGLRLIYFSYDVKMKEKGDIPEGYSVSREKKERFSLILESASTNQTSMYLCASSLPEGQGNYEQYFGPGTRLTVT.

The chain joins TRBV4-1 to TRBJ1-3; D unclear. There are 16 residues in the CDR3. Between the trimmed V and J ends, which lost 2 bases and 0 bases, there was a span of 11 bases. Germline loops: CDR1 MGHRA, CDR2 YSYEKL. DNA of the CDR3: TGCGCCAGCAGCCAACCGGGAGGCTTCTCTGGAAACACCATATATTTT. The encoded protein is CASSQPGGFSGNTIYF.

For this clonotype: A much larger clone differs from this one at a single base, so this may be a read error. The V gene is TRBV6-2 or TRBV6-3, the J gene TRBJ2-1; tentative D call: TRBD2 (6 bases). The CDR3 is 14 amino acids. Germline values: CDR1 MNHEY, CDR2 SVGEGT. Between the trimmed V and J ends, which lost 9 bases and 7 bases, there was a span of 19 bases. The DNA for the CDR3 is TGTGCCAGGAGCCGCGGGGCGGGGTGGAATGAGCAGTTCTTC. This encodes CARSRGAGWNEQFF.

This rearrangement joins TRBV5-6 to TRBJ1-2; D is possibly TRBD1 (5 bases). The CDR3 loop spans 15 amino acids. Per germline, CDR1 SGHDT and CDR2 YYEEEE. V was cut by 2 bases and J by 6 bases, with 17 bases left in between. CDR3 nucleotide sequence: TGTGCCAGCAGCTTCCGACAGACCGCGGGGCATGGCTACACCTTC. Its protein is CASSFRQTAGHGYTF.

This clonotype was seen ten or more times. V and J are TRBV11-1 and TRBJ1-1; TRBD1 agrees at 9 bases. In germline, CDR1 is SGHAT, CDR2 FQDESV (reference sequence). The CDR3 length is 16 residues. Trimming at V came to 2 bases and at J to 3 bases, leaving 7 bases not matched to a gene. The CDR3 region is CASSLMGQGGDTEAFF. DNA of the CDR3: TGTGCCAGCAGCTTAATGGGACAGGGTGGGGACACTGAAGCTTTCTTT.

Ten or more counts support this clonotype. The chain employs TRBV6-5 and TRBJ2-5; a weak D match, TRBD1 (6 bases). V lost 3 bases and J lost 3, with 8 bases in between. The CDR3 length is 13 residues. Per the germline V gene, CDR1 is MNHEY and CDR2 is SVGAGI. This CDR3 reads CASSYSGEETQYF. CDR3 in DNA: TGTGCCAGCAGTTATTCAGGGGAAGAGACCCAGTACTTC.

The chain recombines TRBV28 with TRBJ1-2; D uncertain. Germline lookup yields CDR1 MDHEN and CDR2 SYDVKM. The CDR3 is 12 amino acids. V was pared by 2 bases and J by 10 bases, with 11 bases between. The CDR3 sequence: CASSLSGETYTF. The CDR3, as DNA: TGTGCCAGCAGTTTAAGTGGGGAGACCTACACCTTC.

Regarding this clonotype: One junction end does not reproduce the germline sequence, and a read error may be involved. The chain uses TRBV4-2 and TRBJ2-7; D gene uncertain. This CDR3 region has 13 residues. Germline V gives CDR1 LGHNA, CDR2 YNFKEQ. The CDR3 DNA follows: TGTGTCAGCAGCCAAGATCTTCCCAACGAGCAGTACTTC. It encodes CVSSQDLPNEQYF.

This clonotype was seen only a few times. The J gene is TRBJ2-3, the V gene TRBV6-2 or TRBV6-3; D may correspond to TRBD1 or TRBD2 (5 bases each). The CDR3 is 13 residues long. The germline V gene has CDR1 MNHEY and CDR2 SVGEGT. V was trimmed by 6 bases and J by 7 bases, leaving 14 bases between them. This chain's CDR3 is CASSRDPTYTQYF. CDR3 bases: TGTGCCAGCAGCCGGGACCCCACCTATACGCAGTATTTT.

This clonotype was detected only a few times. The chain uses TRBV7-2 and TRBJ2-4; a possible D gene is TRBD2 (6 bases). This CDR3 has 13 residues. Looked up from germline, CDR1 is SGHTA and CDR2 is FQGNSA. The V and J ends lost 5 bases and 13 bases respectively, with 18 bases between them. Here the CDR3 reads CASSPKPGEIQYF. The CDR3 DNA sequence: TGTGCCAGCAGCCCTAAACCGGGGGAAATACAGTACTTC.

This clonotype was picked up many times. This chain links TRBV11-2 with TRBJ2-3; unclear D gene. The germline CDR1 and CDR2 sequences are SGHAT and FQNNGV. There are 15 residues in the CDR3. The V end was cut by 0 bases, the J end by 3 bases, with 10 bases between. In DNA form, the CDR3 reads TGTGCCAGCAGCTTAGATGCCAGATTAACAGATACGCAGTATTTT. This gives the protein CASSLDARLTDTQYF.

This clonotype has a handful of counts. This chain connects TRBV9 to TRBJ1-5; D gene uncertain. The CDR3 spans 14 residues. Trimming stripped 2 bases from V and 3 bases from J, with 9 bases between. Germline V CDR1 and CDR2: SGDLS, YYNGEE. The CDR3 reads CASSVGLNNQPQHF. The CDR3 nucleotides read TGTGCCAGCAGCGTCGGCCTCAACAATCAGCCCCAGCATTTT.

This clonotype occurred a few times. The rearrangement uses TRBV29-1 and TRBJ1-2, with TRBD1 matching 8 bases. After removal of 7 bases from V and 3 bases from J, the junction contained 10 bases not matched to a gene. The CDR3 covers 14 residues. Germline CDR1 SQVTM, CDR2 ANQGSEA. Here the CDR3 DNA reads TGCAGCGCGACTCCTCCGGACAGGGACTATGGCTACACCTTC. Translating it yields CSATPPDRDYGYTF.

The gene calls are TRBV4-1 and TRBJ2-7, with D possibly being TRBD1 (5 bases). The V end was cut by 0 bases, the J end by 2 bases, with 11 bases between. The CDR3 runs 15 residues. Germline V gene lookup returns CDR1 MGHRA and CDR2 YSYEKL. The chain's CDR3 is CASSQDGTGTYEQYF. The DNA of the CDR3 is TGCGCCAGCAGCCAAGATGGTACAGGAACCTACGAGCAGTACTTC.